The sample holds many counts of the clone carrying this T cell receptor beta chain. Its antigen is not identified. Amplified regions were TCR beta CDR3 sequences from RNA transcripts. In the first-round RT-PCR of the TCR CDR3, the HTBI primer set was used. TCRdb passed the multiplex PCR reads through MiXCR, listing each CDR3 protein once. Of approximately 420,000 distinct CDR3 sequences listed, more than 12% are singletons. Germline V lookup: CDR1 KGHSH, CDR2 LQKENI. Trimming took off 2 bases at V and 6 bases at J, with 7 bases between the two ends. This CDR3 is 12 amino acids long. The sample comes from a study of T cells in Graves' hyperthyroidism and ophthalmopathy. Study observations and caveats: Median prediction lead before ophthalmopathy onset was 5 to 7 months with the model. Researchers found most expanded thyroid clonotypes above 0.001 in blood as well. Stable hyperthyroidism was told apart from ophthalmopathy by a model built on 13 V-J features.

Lactation, pregnancy, other autoimmune disease or uncontrolled infection led to exclusion of patients. The receptor comes from a young woman with Graves' hyperthyroidism. Material for sequencing was blood. The rearrangement joins TRBV18 to TRBJ1-2; perhaps TRBD1 as D (6 bases). The CDR3 spells CASSPGGHGYTF. The CDR3 DNA reads TGTGCCAGCTCACCAGGGGGCCATGGCTACACCTTC.